The 21 T cell receptor beta chains listed next were all sequenced from one sample in a study of T cells in Graves' hyperthyroidism and ophthalmopathy. The investigators amplified TCR beta CDR3 regions from RNA transcripts. A first-round RT-PCR of the TCR CDR3 used the HTBI primer set. TCRdb re-called the multiplex PCR reads through MiXCR, storing one row per CDR3 protein. The table lists about 400,000 distinct CDR3 sequences, 14% to 15% of them singletons, with 13% in the top ten. Input material: blood. These receptors were taken from a man aged 18 to 29 with Graves' ophthalmopathy.

This clonotype was detected ten times or more. The V and J genes are TRBV30 and TRBJ1-1; D is unclear. The germline CDR1 and CDR2 sequences are GTSNPN and SVGIG (reference sequence). This CDR3 contains 16 residues. V shed 3 bases and J shed 1 base, with 18 bases lying between them. The CDR3 loop is CAWSHLGRSGNTEAFF. The CDR3 DNA reads as TGTGCCTGGAGCCACCTCGGACGATCTGGGAACACTGAAGCTTTCTTT. Looking up the rest from reference TRBV30 and TRBJ1-1 gives the full variable domain: SQTIHQWPATLVQPVGSPLSLECTVEGTSNPNLYWYRQAAGRGLQLLFYSVGIGQISSEVPQNLSASRPQDRQFILSSKKLLLSDSGFYLCAWSHLGRSGNTEAFFGQGTRLTVV.

Ten or more counts support this clonotype. This chain connects TRBV15 to TRBJ2-3; TRBD1 is a possible D gene (6 bases). This CDR3 is 15 amino acids long. Trimming took off 1 base at V and 0 bases at J, with 8 bases between the two ends. From germline, CDR1 is LNHNV and CDR2 YYDKDF (reference sequence). This CDR3 reads CATSRGGTSTDTQYF. The CDR3 bases are TGTGCCACCAGCAGAGGTGGGACAAGCACAGATACGCAGTATTTT.

The chain is built from TRBV4-1 and TRBJ2-3; D perhaps matches TRBD1 (6 bases). Per germline, CDR1 MGHRA and CDR2 YSYEKL. The CDR3 is made up of 13 amino acids. With 3 bases removed from V and 10 bases from J, the gap between germline ends came to 14 bases. The CDR3 nucleotides read TGCGCCAGCAGCCAGCCTTTGGGGACATCGCAGTATTTT. Translated: CASSQPLGTSQYF.

The chain carries TRBV7-9 and TRBJ2-7; D possibly corresponds to TRBD1 (5 bases). This CDR3 comprises 14 residues. Germline loops: CDR1 SEHNR, CDR2 FQNEAQ (reference sequence). Trimming removed 2 bases from V and 2 bases from J, with 10 bases in between. The chain's CDR3 is CASSLTGDTYEQYF. In nucleotides, the CDR3 is TGTGCCAGCAGCTTAACAGGAGACACCTACGAGCAGTACTTC.

Only a few counts were recorded for this clonotype. V is TRBV10-3 and J is TRBJ2-3, with a weak D call TRBD2 (7 bases). The CDR3 contains 15 residues. CDR1 is ENHRY, CDR2 SYGVKD, per germline. V lost 10 bases to trimming and J lost 2 bases, with 19 bases between them. CDR3 nucleotide sequence: TGTGCCACCCGCGGGGGCCCGGTTCCCACAGATACGCAGTATTTT. Amino acid sequence: CATRGGPVPTDTQYF.

V gene TRBV20-1 combines with J gene TRBJ2-7; no firm D call. V lost 0 bases, J lost 1 base, and 16 bases lay in between. The germline gives CDR1 DFQATT, CDR2 SNEGSKA (reference sequence). The CDR3 sequence is 16 residues long. The CDR3 loop reads CSARDLMAGSSYEQYF. Here the CDR3 DNA reads TGCAGTGCTAGAGATCTGATGGCAGGTTCTTCCTACGAGCAGTACTTC.

This clonotype was seen at least ten times. The chain links TRBV7-9 to TRBJ1-2, with D unclear. This CDR3 is 13 amino acids long. The V and J ends lost 2 bases and 8 bases respectively, with 12 bases between them. Germline V gene data show CDR1 as SEHNR and CDR2 as FQNEAQ (reference sequence). The CDR3 reads CASSLMAGEGYTF. The CDR3 DNA reads as TGTGCCAGCAGCTTAATGGCAGGAGAAGGCTACACCTTC.

In this sample, this clonotype turned up many times. The chain has TRBV6-1 and TRBJ1-1, with 11 bases that match TRBD1. The CDR3 has 16 residues. The J segment lost 5 bases and the V segment lost 7 bases, leaving 12 bases of the junction unmatched. Germline V lookup: CDR1 MNHNS, CDR2 SASEGT. The CDR3 reads CASTLAAGQGATEAFF. CDR3 sequence (DNA): TGTGCCAGCACCTTGGCCGCCGGACAGGGGGCTACTGAAGCTTTCTTT.

The table lists this clonotype with a few counts. The J gene is TRBJ2-7, the V gene TRBV25-1; D remains ambiguous. This CDR3 comprises 13 residues. Germline values: CDR1 MGHDK, CDR2 SYGVNS. The V end lost 3 bases, the J end lost 9 bases, and 15 bases lay between the germline ends. CDR3 loop: CASSEAGSNGQYF. The CDR3, as DNA: TGTGCCAGCAGTGAGGCAGGCTCAAACGGGCAGTACTTC.

This rearrangement joins TRBV19 to TRBJ2-5; either TRBD1 or TRBD2 may supply D (6 bases each). The length of the CDR3 is 14 residues. Germline assignment: CDR1 LNHDA and CDR2 SQIVND (reference sequence). Trimming removed 3 bases from V and 5 bases from J, with 13 bases in between. DNA for the CDR3: TGTGCCAGTAGTATTCCGGGGGCCGGGGAGACCCAGTACTTC. Protein product: CASSIPGAGETQYF.

The V and J genes are TRBV24-1 and TRBJ2-5; either TRBD1 or TRBD2 may supply D (5 bases each). V lost 9 bases to trimming and J lost 5 bases, with 9 bases between them. This CDR3 region has 11 residues. Germline CDR1 and CDR2: KGHDR and SFDVKD. The CDR3 sequence: CATGGKETQYF. The CDR3 coding sequence is TGTGCCACCGGGGGTAAGGAGACCCAGTACTTC.

Ten or more counts support this clonotype. This chain connects TRBV20-1 to TRBJ2-7; 16 bases line up with TRBD2. V trimming: 5 bases; J trimming: 2 bases; junction bases outside the gene matches: 0. CDR1 and CDR2 from the germline V gene are DFQATT and SNEGSKA (reference sequence). The CDR3 loop spans 14 amino acids. The CDR3 loop reads CSAGTSGGAYEQYF. For the CDR3, the DNA is TGCAGTGCTGGGACTAGCGGGGGGGCCTACGAGCAGTACTTC.

This clonotype was counted only a few times. The gene calls are TRBV9 and TRBJ2-5; 11 nucleotides align to TRBD1. Losses at the gene ends were 2 bases for V and 4 bases for J; bases not matched to a gene: 4. Germline CDR1 is SGDLS and CDR2 is YYNGEE. CDR3 length equals 15 residues. The CDR3 loop is CASSVWTGGSETQYF. Written as DNA, the CDR3 is TGTGCCAGCAGCGTGTGGACAGGGGGCTCAGAGACCCAGTACTTC.

In its sample, this clonotype was seen many times. The gene calls are TRBV29-1 and TRBJ2-1; D might be TRBD1 (6 bases). The CDR3 runs to 12 residues. Looked up from germline, CDR1 is SQVTM and CDR2 is ANQGSEA. With 6 bases removed from V and 2 bases from J, the gap between germline ends came to 8 bases. DNA of the CDR3: TGCAGCGTGGGGGACACCTACAATGAGCAGTTCTTC. Protein: CSVGDTYNEQFF.

At least ten counts were recorded for this clonotype. The chain links TRBV24-1 to TRBJ2-5; TRBD2 is a possible D gene (7 bases). V was shortened by 10 bases and J by 5 bases, with 22 bases between the two germline ends. Germline CDR1 KGHDR, CDR2 SFDVKD. CDR3 size: 15 residues. This chain's CDR3 is CATAGGGELSETQYF. In DNA, the CDR3 is TGTGCCACTGCTGGAGGGGGGGAACTCTCGGAGACCCAGTACTTC.

The rearrangement joins TRBV9 to TRBJ2-3; TRBD2 matches 13 bases. Germline CDR1 SGDLS, CDR2 YYNGEE. CDR3 length equals 15 residues. V lost 2 bases to trimming and J lost 4 bases; unmatched junction nucleotides: 1. The CDR3 bases are TGTGCCAGCAGCGTCACTAGCGGGAGGGCAGATACGCAGTATTTT. This translates into CASSVTSGRADTQYF.

In regard to this clonotype: A much larger clone lies one base from this, so it may be a read error. The V gene is TRBV11-3, the J gene TRBJ2-1; D gene ambiguous. Trimming shortened V by 3 bases and J by 0 bases, and 15 bases separated the two germline ends. This CDR3 has 17 amino acids. The V gene's germline CDR1 is SGHNT and CDR2 YENEEA. As DNA, the CDR3 is TGTGCCAGCAGCTTGAGTAGAGGCGAGAGCTCCTACAATGAGCAGTTCTTC. Translated, it gives CASSLSRGESSYNEQFF.

The chain couples TRBV19 to TRBJ2-1, with D perhaps given as TRBD1 or TRBD2 (5 bases each). The CDR3 is made up of 12 amino acids. Germline V gives CDR1 LNHDA, CDR2 SQIVND (reference sequence). V was cut by 5 bases and J by 9 bases, with 11 bases left in between. DNA of the CDR3: TGTGCCAGTAGTTGGGGGTCGCGTGAGCAGTTCTTC. Amino acids: CASSWGSREQFF.

V usage is TRBV5-6 and J usage is TRBJ1-1, with D possibly matching TRBD1 (6 bases). The CDR3 spans 14 residues. V was trimmed by 1 base and J by 6 bases, leaving 13 bases between them. The germline gives CDR1 SGHDT, CDR2 YYEEEE. The CDR3 DNA reads as TGTGCCAGCAGCTTGCTCGGGGGCAGGCCTGAAGCTTTCTTT. This gives the protein CASSLLGGRPEAFF.

This clonotype appeared many times. The CDR3 coding sequence is TGTGCCAGCAGTGTCGGCCGGGGTCAGCCCCAGCATTTT. It is translated as CASSVGRGQPQHF. The chain links TRBV2 to TRBJ1-5, with no clear D. Germline V gene sequence: CDR1 SNHLY, CDR2 FYNNEI. V lost 4 bases to trimming and J lost 6 bases, with 10 bases between them. This CDR3 contains 13 residues.

The table lists this clonotype with many counts. This rearrangement joins TRBV29-1 to TRBJ2-7; D may be TRBD1 (6 bases). Germline V gives CDR1 SQVTM, CDR2 ANQGSEA. The CDR3 has 13 amino acids. Deletions cut 7 bases from V and 2 bases from J, with 15 bases between. CDR3 coding DNA: TGCAGCGGTGAGGACAGTGAGACCTACGAGCAGTACTTC. Protein sequence: CSGEDSETYEQYF.